Listed below are T cell receptor beta chains from one sample, sequenced in a study of T-cell memory formation after mild COVID-19. TCRdb called the 5' RACE reads again in MiXCR, with one record for every CDR3 protein. The sample has some 300,000 distinct CDR3 sequences, under 25% seen once. The sequenced material came from PBMCs or a T cell subset sorted from them (not recorded which). These receptors came from a man between 18 and 29 years old who had mild COVID-19 (a few samples of this study predate the infection). Cell type and time point are not known. Both conserved end residues are part of each CDR3. The D gene is left open where the match is weak.

cdr3_aa,j_call,d_call,v_call,cdr3_length
CASSTEQGAANQPQHF,TRBJ1-5,TRBD1,TRBV12-3/TRBV12-4,16
CASSGFRDLLFEQYF,TRBJ2-7,NA,TRBV7-9,15
CATRLKVGDNEQFF,TRBJ2-1,NA,TRBV15,14
CSARDNVRWGVYFF,TRBJ1-4,NA,TRBV20-1,14
CASSSKNTGELFF,TRBJ2-2,NA,TRBV5-1,13
CASSPYRGVRTEAFF,TRBJ1-1,TRBD1,TRBV27,15
CASVGAGTDTQYF,TRBJ2-3,NA,TRBV27,13
CSANNRDPHQPQHF,TRBJ1-5,NA,TRBV20-1,14
CASSQPLELSEAFF,TRBJ1-1,NA,TRBV4-1,14
CASSSMDGDTEAFF,TRBJ1-1,NA,TRBV7-3,14
CSVGSGSSGANVLTF,TRBJ2-6,NA,TRBV29-1,15
CASSSRGEWPQHF,TRBJ1-5,NA,TRBV5-8,13
CSGRTGEADTQYF,TRBJ2-3,TRBD1,TRBV29-1,13
CASGDRSGANVLTF,TRBJ2-6,NA,TRBV2,14
CASSTGLGETQYF,TRBJ2-5,NA,TRBV7-6,13
CASGLSAFRDSTYNEQFF,TRBJ2-1,NA,TRBV12-5,18
CASSVVEGWNEQFF,TRBJ2-1,NA,TRBV28,14
CASSFLVLNEKLFF,TRBJ1-4,NA,TRBV12-3/TRBV12-4,14
CASSSDGREGTDTQYF,TRBJ2-3,NA,TRBV7-9,16
CSAGGPNTGELFF,TRBJ2-2,NA,TRBV20-1,13
CASSLGGDGYTF,TRBJ1-2,NA,TRBV7-6,12
CASSREGMGTRTQYF,TRBJ2-3,TRBD2,TRBV4-2,15
CAGGDTQYF,TRBJ2-3,NA,TRBV2,9
CASSQGAGKQFF,TRBJ2-1,NA,TRBV7-9,12
CASSPPTHSKTQYF,TRBJ2-5,NA,TRBV18,14
CASSEVGAPSYNEQFF,TRBJ2-1,NA,TRBV25-1,16
CASSVSPLESEKLFF,TRBJ1-4,NA,TRBV9,15
CASSQSDRGYGEAFF,TRBJ1-1,TRBD1,TRBV5-1,15
CSANPLAGYGYTF,TRBJ1-2,NA,TRBV20-1,13
CASSLNGQYNEQFF,TRBJ2-1,NA,TRBV2,14
CASSTRDRGITNEQFF,TRBJ2-1,TRBD1,TRBV7-8,16
CASSARLAGSTDTQYF,TRBJ2-3,TRBD2,TRBV12-3/TRBV12-4,16
CASSEQQDTQYF,TRBJ2-3,NA,TRBV5-1,12
CASMRGGNTGELFF,TRBJ2-2,TRBD2,TRBV2,14
CASSLRSWSSGGKETQYF,TRBJ2-5,TRBD2,TRBV28,18
CASSLYGGGFTDTQYF,TRBJ2-3,TRBD2,TRBV5-1,16
CASRWGFEKLFF,TRBJ1-4,NA,TRBV6-4,12
CASSFFLAGTDEQFF,TRBJ2-1,TRBD2,TRBV7-2,15
CASSYYSAVSYGYTF,TRBJ1-2,NA,TRBV6-5,15
CASTTGGFEKLFF,TRBJ1-4,TRBD1,TRBV19,13
CASSFAGTLAKNIQYF,TRBJ2-4,NA,TRBV5-1,16
CASSPAGANTGELFF,TRBJ2-2,TRBD2,TRBV6-5,15
CASSLGPQGSYNEQFF,TRBJ2-1,NA,TRBV7-3,16
CSASSWTSRGNTDTQYF,TRBJ2-3,NA,TRBV20-1,17
CASSLGTPPSNTEAFF,TRBJ1-1,NA,TRBV11-2,16
CASSHVTNTEAFF,TRBJ1-1,NA,TRBV4-3,13
CASSRDRDEQYF,TRBJ2-7,TRBD1,TRBV18,12
CASSQGADIEAFF,TRBJ1-1,NA,TRBV4-1,13
CSVEPLARGWNGYTF,TRBJ1-2,NA,TRBV29-1,15
CAWTAGWSNEKLFF,TRBJ1-4,NA,TRBV30,14
CASSTRPYSGANVLTF,TRBJ2-6,NA,TRBV6-6,16
CASSFGSQSGGAGNEQFF,TRBJ2-1,TRBD2,TRBV7-2,18
CASSQDIQGSYNEQFF,TRBJ2-1,NA,TRBV3-1,16
CASSLIPSDEKLFF,TRBJ1-4,NA,TRBV5-1,14
CASSLGGPEAFF,TRBJ1-1,NA,TRBV12-3/TRBV12-4,12
CASSLFGGAGNQPQHF,TRBJ1-5,NA,TRBV11-2,16